These 3 T cell receptor beta chains were all obtained from the same sample, sequenced in a study of OX40 agonist ivuxolimab in advanced cancers. Sequenced by immunoSEQ multiplex PCR; TCRdb stores in-frame clones only, minus some. The sample carries roughly 58,000 clones, roughly 84% recorded once. The sequencing used CD4+ or CD8+ T cells sorted from blood, collected in a trial of the OX40 agonist ivuxolimab. Receptors originate from an adult with an advanced solid tumor such as melanoma, head and neck, liver or kidney cancer.

The chain is built from TRBV30 and TRBJ1-2; D uncertain. CDR1 and CDR2 (germline): GTSNPN, SVGIG (reference sequence). The CDR3 spans 11 residues. V lost 3 bases to trimming and J lost 8 bases, with 10 bases between them. The CDR3 sequence: CAWSPGKGYTF. The CDR3 DNA reads TGTGCCTGGAGCCCAGGTAAAGGCTACACCTTC.

The rearrangement uses TRBV30 and TRBJ1-2; D gene unclear. The CDR3 is 11 amino acids. CDR1 and CDR2 (germline): GTSNPN, SVGIG (reference sequence). The ends were cut back, 3 bases at V and 7 bases at J, with 9 bases in the middle. CDR3 nucleotides: TGTGCCTGGAGGCTTGCGCGTGGCTACACCTTC. Residues: CAWRLARGYTF.

This chain connects TRBV23-1 to TRBJ1-5, with D unclear. Being an ORF, TRBV23-1 has a function that is uncertain. With 0 bases removed from V and 0 bases from J, the gap between germline ends came to 15 bases. The CDR3 spans 18 residues. The CDR3, as DNA: TGCGCCAGCAGTCAATCTGCCCGGGCCCCATATAGCAATCAGCCCCAGCATTTT. This translates into CASSQSARAPYSNQPQHF.